This section outlines one T cell receptor (beta chain) sequence together with its context. This record belongs to a study of blood T cell repertoires in COVID-19. About the study: Samples representing acute and convalescent COVID-19 were sourced from the United States, Italy and Spain. The cDNA or gDNA used as material had been derived from T cells, B-cell-depleted T cells, or PBMCs.

Original handling: Reference gene primer amplification gave estimated nucleated cell counts. Only in-frame clones appear in the TCRdb table, and some are missing; sequencing was by immunoSEQ multiplex PCR. V, J and clone size derive from that table, while D and trimming were established from the DNA sequence. The profile shows about 190,000 clones, under 90% of them singletons. This CDR3 spans 14 amino acids. The germline V gene encodes CDR1 MNHEY and CDR2 SVGAGI. The V gene lost 8 bases and the J gene lost 1 base, with 15 bases spanning the gap. Specimen: peripheral blood. This chain connects TRBV6-5 to TRBJ2-7; D might be TRBD1 (5 bases). This clonotype was sampled from a man aged 35 to 55 with acute or convalescent COVID-19. CDR3 DNA sequence: TGTGCCAGCCTATCAGGGTCCAATTCCTACGAGCAGTACTTC. Translating gives CASLSGSNSYEQYF.